The T cell receptor (beta chain) described here comes from a study of molecular identifiers for immune sequencing clone quantification. Sequencing libraries of naive CD8 cells derived from approximately 20,000 to 1,000,000 sorted cells with 10%, 30% or 50% RNA. There are 15 residues in the CDR3. In germline, CDR1 is SQVTM, CDR2 ANQGSEA. Losses at the gene ends were 2 bases for V and 1 base for J; bases not matched to a gene: 4. In its sample, this clonotype was seen a few times. Its antigen is currently unknown. TCRdb itself ran the PCR reads through MiXCR, one entry per CDR3 protein. The sample lists more than 450,000 distinct CDR3 sequences; approximately 25% were seen once. Study-level points and caveats: Highly expanded clone sizes could be underestimated through barcode sharing by identical TCR molecules. In CMV-specific effectors, clones above 20 copies held over 99% of molecules; naive, under 1%. A single cell's spiked Jurkat TCR RNA was reportedly detectable among approximately 930,000 naive cells.

The source material was naive CD8+ T cells from blood, with Jurkat cell RNA spiked in. The sample's subset: FACS-sorted CD8+CD4-CCR7+CD45RA+ naive T cells. This receptor was identified in a human donor in good health. Some libraries in this study had Jurkat cell RNA spiked in. This chain links TRBV29-1 with TRBJ2-5; TRBD2 matches at 10 bases. The CDR3 protein is CSVELASGSQETQYF. In DNA form, the CDR3 reads TGCAGCGTTGAATTGGCTAGCGGGAGCCAAGAGACCCAGTACTTC.